A single sample gave rise to the 18 T cell receptor beta chains below, sequenced in a study of a mutant IDH1 vaccine in newly diagnosed glioma. Stated time point: baseline, week 1 (first vaccination visit). Treatment described: pre-vaccination baseline after standard-of-care therapy. The method was immunoSEQ multiplex PCR; TCRdb's version includes in-frame clones alone and lacks a portion of them. The data show 35,000 to 40,000 clones, roughly 80% seen once. The sequences come from PBMCs, collected from a glioma patient treated with radiotherapy, temozolomide or both. These TCRs come from a man aged 35 to 55 with glioma. Some clones in this sample may be carry-over from other donors' samples.

The rearrangement uses TRBV18 and TRBJ2-7; D perhaps matches TRBD2 (6 bases). V lost 4 bases to trimming and J lost 6 bases, with 13 bases between them. The CDR3 loop spans 13 amino acids. The germline V gene has CDR1 KGHSH and CDR2 LQKENI. CDR3: CASSLVGGGEQYF. In nucleotides, the CDR3 is TGTGCCAGCTCACTAGTGGGAGGAGGCGAGCAGTACTTC.

The V and J genes are TRBV28 and TRBJ2-7, with a tentative D call TRBD2 (5 bases). Germline assignment: CDR1 MDHEN and CDR2 SYDVKM. The germline V and J ends were trimmed by 1 base and 2 bases, with 15 bases remaining between them. There are 16 residues in the CDR3. CDR3 loop: CASSLYWRAPAYEQYF. The DNA of the CDR3 is TGTGCCAGCAGTTTATACTGGCGGGCCCCGGCCTACGAGCAGTACTTC.

The chain combines TRBV6-5 with TRBJ2-3; TRBD2 is a possible D gene (6 bases). With 5 bases removed from V and 2 bases from J, the gap between germline ends came to 14 bases. CDR1 and CDR2 from the germline V gene are MNHEY and SVGAGI. The CDR3 is 15 amino acids. CDR3 DNA: TGTGCCAGCAGTCGCGACGGGGGATACACAGATACGCAGTATTTT. It specifies CASSRDGGYTDTQYF.

The chain links TRBV10-3 to TRBJ2-7; 13 nucleotides match TRBD2. Germline CDR1 is ENHRY and CDR2 is SYGVKD. The J segment lost 4 bases and the V segment lost 0 bases, leaving 9 bases of the junction unmatched. The CDR3 spans 18 residues. CDR3: CAISESTSGGRSRYEQYF. CDR3 in DNA: TGTGCCATCAGTGAGTCGACTAGCGGGGGGCGATCTCGTTACGAGCAGTACTTC.

V usage is TRBV9 and J usage is TRBJ1-2; 7 nucleotides match TRBD1. This CDR3 has 16 amino acids. The germline CDR1 and CDR2 sequences are SGDLS and YYNGEE. V trimming: 4 bases; J trimming: 2 bases; junction bases outside the gene matches: 11. The CDR3 bases are TGTGCCAGCAGCACCCTAGGCGGACAGGCAAACTATGGCTACACCTTC. Translation: CASSTLGGQANYGYTF.

J is TRBJ2-1 and V is TRBV2, with D tentatively TRBD1 or TRBD2 (6 bases each). Germline V gives CDR1 SNHLY, CDR2 FYNNEI. The CDR3 spans 15 residues. V gave up 8 bases and J gave up 7 bases, with 21 bases separating them. The CDR3 protein is CASSEQGLVQNEQFF. Written as DNA, the CDR3 is TGTGCCAGCTCCGAACAGGGACTGGTACAGAATGAGCAGTTCTTC.

The V gene is TRBV6-6, the J gene TRBJ2-2; D may be TRBD2 (5 bases). Germline loops: CDR1 MNHNY, CDR2 SVGAGI (reference sequence). Between the trimmed V and J ends, which lost 0 bases and 5 bases, there was a span of 7 bases. The CDR3 totals 14 residues. CDR3 in DNA: TGTGCCAGCAGTTACTCGGGAGAAACCGGGGAGCTGTTTTTT. Its protein is CASSYSGETGELFF.

This rearrangement joins TRBV4-1 to TRBJ2-5; no definite D call. CDR1 MGHRA and CDR2 YSYEKL come from the germline V gene. This CDR3 is 15 amino acids long. V was clipped by 2 bases and J by 1 base, with 11 bases between them. The CDR3 region has the DNA TGCGCCAGCAGCCAAAGCCCCAGGCTCCAAGAGACCCAGTACTTC. It encodes CASSQSPRLQETQYF.

The CDR3: CASSPVWPSTGELFF. CDR3 coding DNA: TGTGCCAGCAGCCCAGTTTGGCCCAGCACCGGGGAGCTGTTTTTT. The chain joins TRBV7-9 to TRBJ2-2; D is unresolved. Between the trimmed V and J ends, which lost 5 bases and 4 bases, there was a span of 14 bases. Germline values: CDR1 SEHNR, CDR2 FQNEAQ (reference sequence). The CDR3 totals 15 residues.

The chain employs TRBV7-9 and TRBJ1-1, with 9 nucleotides matching TRBD1. The CDR3 sequence is 15 residues long. CDR1 is SEHNR, CDR2 FQNEAQ, per germline (reference sequence). The V and J ends lost 5 bases and 0 bases, in that order; junction bases with no gene match: 4. For the CDR3, the DNA is TGTGCCAGCAGCCGAAGGGACAGGGTGAACACTGAAGCTTTCTTT. Protein product: CASSRRDRVNTEAFF.

The V call is TRBV6-5, the J call TRBJ2-7, with 8 bases aligning to TRBD2. Germline V lookup: CDR1 MNHEY, CDR2 SVGAGI. The CDR3 runs 15 residues. The V gene end was trimmed by 2 bases and the J gene end by 0 bases; junction bases not matched to a gene: 3. This CDR3 is CASSYGLAGSYEQYF. The DNA for the CDR3 is TGTGCCAGCAGTTACGGGCTAGCGGGCTCCTACGAGCAGTACTTC.

This clone was detected only a few times. The chain employs TRBV5-4 and TRBJ1-2, with TRBD1 matching 7 bases. The CDR3 extends over 14 amino acids. Trimming cost V 2 bases and J 0 bases; bases outside gene matches: 1. Germline loops: CDR1 SGHNT, CDR2 YYREEE (reference sequence). CDR3 region: CASSFGTANYGYTF. The CDR3, as DNA: TGTGCCAGCAGCTTCGGGACAGCTAACTATGGCTACACCTTC.

The chain employs TRBV9 and TRBJ2-2, with TRBD2 matching 8 bases. The CDR3 is made up of 15 amino acids. Trimming at V came to 7 bases and at J to 6 bases, leaving 11 bases not matched to a gene. Looked up from germline, CDR1 is SGDLS and CDR2 is YYNGEE. DNA of the CDR3: TGTGCCAGCGGCCTTGGGCGGGGGGTTTCCGGGGAGCTGTTTTTT. Translated: CASGLGRGVSGELFF.

This clone appeared a few times. This chain joins TRBV5-1 and TRBJ1-2; TRBD1 is a possible D gene (5 bases). CDR1 and CDR2 from the germline V gene are SGHRS and YFSETQ. Trimming left V 4 bases short and J 6 bases short, with 22 bases between. This CDR3 is 16 amino acids long. In DNA form, the CDR3 reads TGCGCCAGCAGCCCATCCTCTTGGGGCCAGTCAGATGGCTACACCTTC. The encoded protein is CASSPSSWGQSDGYTF.

The chain uses TRBV5-1 and TRBJ1-1, with D unresolved. V was trimmed by 2 bases and J by 0 bases, leaving 11 bases between them. CDR3 length equals 15 residues. Germline V gene sequence: CDR1 SGHRS, CDR2 YFSETQ. CDR3 amino acids: CASSLSQLMNTEAFF. The CDR3 DNA follows: TGCGCCAGCAGCTTATCCCAGCTCATGAACACTGAAGCTTTCTTT. The whole variable domain, remainder taken from reference TRBV5-1 and TRBJ1-1, is KAGVTQTPRYLIKTRGQQVTLSCSPISGHRSVSWYQQTPGQGLQFLFEYFSETQRNKGNFPGRFSGRQFSNSRSEMNVSTLELGDSALYLCASSLSQLMNTEAFFGQGTRLTVV.

This chain joins TRBV19 and TRBJ1-2, with 7 bases identical to TRBD1. The CDR3 is made up of 15 amino acids. The trim removed 3 bases at V and 8 bases at J, leaving 12 bases unmatched. Per the germline V gene, CDR1 is LNHDA and CDR2 is SQIVND (reference sequence). CDR3 sequence reads: CASSIPFGTVAGYTF. CDR3 bases: TGTGCCAGTAGTATCCCCTTCGGGACAGTCGCAGGCTACACCTTC. Combining the CDR3 with reference TRBV19 and TRBJ1-2 gives the whole variable domain DGGITQSPKYLFRKEGQNVTLSCEQNLNHDAMYWYRQDPGQGLRLIYYSQIVNDFQKGDIAEGYSVSREKKESFPLTVTSAQKNPTAFYLCASSIPFGTVAGYTFGSGTRLTVV.

The gene calls are TRBV6-5 and TRBJ2-1; 9 nucleotides align to TRBD2. In germline, CDR1 is MNHEY, CDR2 SVGAGI. V shed 0 bases and J 10 bases; nucleotides not matched to a gene: 10. The CDR3 runs 16 residues. The CDR3 protein is CASSYSRAGGRGEQFF. The CDR3 DNA reads TGTGCCAGCAGTTACTCGAGAGCGGGGGGCCGGGGAGAGCAGTTCTTC.

The V call is TRBV28, the J call TRBJ1-2, with TRBD1 as a possible D gene (5 bases). The V end was cut by 0 bases, the J end by 7 bases, with 9 bases between. The CDR3 runs to 13 residues. CDR1 is MDHEN and CDR2 is SYDVKM in the germline V gene. CDR3 amino acids: CASSLWGDGGYTF. The CDR3 DNA sequence: TGTGCCAGCAGTTTATGGGGGGATGGTGGCTACACCTTC.